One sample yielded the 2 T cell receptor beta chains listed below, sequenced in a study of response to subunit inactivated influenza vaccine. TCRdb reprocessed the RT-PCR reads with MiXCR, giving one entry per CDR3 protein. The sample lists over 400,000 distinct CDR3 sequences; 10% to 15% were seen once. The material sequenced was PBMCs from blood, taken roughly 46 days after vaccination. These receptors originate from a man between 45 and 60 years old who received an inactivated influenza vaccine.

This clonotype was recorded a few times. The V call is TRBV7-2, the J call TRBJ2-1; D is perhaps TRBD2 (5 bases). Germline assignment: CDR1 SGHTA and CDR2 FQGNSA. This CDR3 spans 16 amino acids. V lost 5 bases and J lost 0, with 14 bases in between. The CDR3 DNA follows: TGTGCCAGCAGCCGAAGAGCGGATAGCTCCTACAATGAGCAGTTCTTC. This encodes CASSRRADSSYNEQFF.

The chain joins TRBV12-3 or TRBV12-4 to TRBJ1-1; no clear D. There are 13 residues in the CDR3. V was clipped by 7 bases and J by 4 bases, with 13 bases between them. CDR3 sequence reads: CASTPGPGTEAFF. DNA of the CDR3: TGTGCCAGCACCCCTGGCCCCGGCACTGAAGCTTTCTTT.